This record covers a single TCR beta chain. The sample contains more than one DNA sequence encoding this CDR3. V dropped 3 bases and J dropped 5 bases, with 8 bases sitting between them. The length of the CDR3 is 13 residues. Germline V lookup: CDR1 ENHRY, CDR2 SYGVKD. Every patient underwent thyroid surgery untreated. Methods used by the authors: It was from CDR3 differences across clinicopathological groups that a distant-metastasis classifier for papillary thyroid cancer was built. MiXCR was used by TCRdb to re-call the PCR reads. It is TCRdb's table, rather than the study itself, that gives the V and J calls and clone size. The sample consists of over 20,000 clones, around 16% of them appearing once. This sample stems from a study of metastatic and nonmetastatic thyroid tumors.

This clonotype originated in a female donor with papillary thyroid cancer or a benign thyroid nodule (not recorded which). Some clones in this sample may be carry-over from other donors' samples. The sequenced sample consisted of blood. This chain links TRBV10-3 with TRBJ1-5; D possibly corresponds to TRBD1 (5 bases). The CDR3: CAISDRGDQPQHF. The CDR3 DNA reads as TGTGCCATCAGTGATAGGGGCGATCAGCCCCAGCATTTT.